These 10 T cell receptor beta chains share one sample of origin, sequenced in a study of shared clonotypes between healthy human individuals. Profiled with immunoSEQ multiplex PCR; TCRdb holds only in-frame clones, not every one. The sample consists of 2 million to 2.5 million clones, over 90% of them appearing once. Specimen: naive CD4+ T cells from PBMCs. Subset in this sample: CD45RA+ positively selected. The receptor set was obtained from a man aged 18 to 29 in good health. Some clones in this sample may be carry-over from other donors' samples.

To note about this clone: This may arise from a read error, as a much more abundant clone is one base away. The chain couples TRBV18 to TRBJ2-3; D is unresolved. The CDR3 is 12 residues long. Germline loops: CDR1 KGHSH, CDR2 LQKENI. V was trimmed by 2 bases and J by 4 bases, leaving 4 bases between them. The CDR3 region has the DNA TGTGCCAGCTCACCAGACTCAGATACGCAGTATTTT. Encoded protein: CASSPDSDTQYF.

The CDR3 nucleotides are TGTGCCAGCAGCAAAACGCCTGGAGCGGGAGCGGGTCGAGATACGCAGTATTTT. It translates to CASSKTPGAGAGRDTQYF. The chain joins TRBV7-9 to TRBJ2-3, with 8 bases that match TRBD2. V lost 5 bases to trimming and J lost 5 bases; unmatched junction nucleotides: 18. CDR3 length: 18 residues. In germline, CDR1 is SEHNR, CDR2 FQNEAQ (reference sequence).

The genes are TRBV7-9 and TRBJ2-7; 9 bases match TRBD2. J was trimmed by 0 bases and V by 0 bases; bases with no gene match: 3. The CDR3 loop spans 16 amino acids. The V gene's germline CDR1 is SEHNR and CDR2 FQNEAQ (reference sequence). The CDR3 region is CASSLAASGNSYEQYF. In DNA form, the CDR3 reads TGTGCCAGCAGCTTAGCGGCTAGCGGGAACTCCTACGAGCAGTACTTC.

The rearrangement links TRBV7-3 to TRBJ2-3, with D perhaps TRBD2 (6 bases). Trimming pared 4 bases from V and 0 bases from J, leaving 11 bases between. Germline V gene lookup returns CDR1 SGHTA and CDR2 FQGTGA. This CDR3 is 15 amino acids long. The CDR3 nucleotides read TGTGCCAGCAGCTGGGACGGGACTAGCACAGATACGCAGTATTTT. It encodes CASSWDGTSTDTQYF.

CDR3 in DNA: TGTGCCAGCAGCGTAGGAGGAGGGCCCTACACAGATACGCAGTATTTT. Its protein is CASSVGGGPYTDTQYF. This chain links TRBV9 with TRBJ2-3; possibly TRBD2 for D (6 bases). The CDR3 is 16 residues long. Germline values: CDR1 SGDLS, CDR2 YYNGEE. V was clipped by 0 bases and J by 2 bases, with 13 bases between them.

The V gene is TRBV28, the J gene TRBJ1-2; weak D call: TRBD1 (5 bases). Deletions cut 5 bases from V and 4 bases from J, with 20 bases between. Germline loops: CDR1 MDHEN, CDR2 SYDVKM. This CDR3 is built from 16 residues. CDR3 bases: TGTGCCAGCAGTCCCCCACGGGGGAAGGCTGGCTATGGCTACACCTTC. This codes for CASSPPRGKAGYGYTF.

The rearrangement uses TRBV11-1 and TRBJ1-1, with 7 nucleotides matching TRBD1. Germline CDR1 SGHAT, CDR2 FQDESV (reference sequence). The CDR3 has 12 residues. V lost 5 bases and J lost 8; bases outside the gene matches: 5. The CDR3 loop reads CASSHLQGEAFF. CDR3 coding DNA: TGTGCCAGCAGCCACTTACAGGGGGAAGCTTTCTTT.

This clone was seen once. The same CDR3 arises from other DNA sequences in this sample as well. This chain uses TRBV2 with TRBJ2-3; D is undetermined. V was clipped by 9 bases and J by 3 bases, with 4 bases between them. Germline-derived CDR1 and CDR2 are SNHLY and FYNNEI. The CDR3 is made up of 10 amino acids. CDR3 region: CASRTDTQYF. Written as DNA, the CDR3 is TGTGCCAGTCGGACAGATACGCAGTATTTT.

V usage is TRBV7-2 and J usage is TRBJ2-5, with a possible D match to TRBD2 (7 bases). V lost 6 bases and J lost 4, with 21 bases in between. The CDR3 is 16 amino acids. The V gene's germline CDR1 is SGHTA and CDR2 FQGNSA. CDR3 coding DNA: TGTGCCAGCAGGGTCGGGGGGCTCCCCGGTCGAGAGACCCAGTACTTC. Its protein product is CASRVGGLPGRETQYF.

In its sample, this clone was seen once. At one boundary the junction diverges from the germline segment, which might be a read error. V is TRBV7-2 and J is TRBJ1-5, with 7 nucleotides matching TRBD1. The CDR3 covers 15 residues. The germline CDR1 and CDR2 sequences are SGHTA and FQGNSA. The CDR3 DNA is TGTGCCAGCACCTTAATAGGCAGGGGGGAACAGCCCCAGCATTTT. Its translation is CASTLIGRGEQPQHF.